This T cell receptor (beta chain) derives from a study of T cell responses to AZD1222 COVID-19 vaccine (dated by TCRdb to the early 2020s). The study in broad terms: AZD1222 recipients given second doses at about 4 weeks or at about 12 weeks were pooled, since spike-specific TCR depth and breadth were not found to differ between the two schedules. Trial participants were enrolled by age into subgroups of 18-55, 56-69 and 70-plus years, and roughly 150, 30 and 60 TCR-sequenced participants, respectively, were included in these subgroups. A total of 230 to 250 trial participants underwent TCR sequencing, of whom 200 to 220 received two doses of AZD1222 and about 26 received two doses of the MenACWY control vaccine. Beyond this particular receptor, the publication reports: A significant rise in spike-specific TCR breadth and depth was observed after two AZD1222 doses relative to day 0 and relative to MenACWY recipients. Reportedly, almost half of the unique spike-specific TCRs recognized epitopes lying outside the regions that are mutated in the B.1.351 and B.1.1.7 variants. Vaccine-associated CD4 TCRs spanned the whole spike protein, with dominant responses in regions 160-218 and 743-854. Participants were mostly white British and included more females than males, and it was suggested by the authors that clonal diversity may have been underestimated. Conclusions about previously exposed vaccinees are limited because only six or seven AZD1222 recipients were SARS-CoV-2 seropositive at baseline. In the small 56-69-year group, the increase in depth fell short of significance, most likely because of low power. No day 14 peak-response samples were available, so repertoires were characterized only after the peak T cell response.

Comments on this clone: No antigen is known for it. Per-base quality was not reported, and no clone a single base away is much larger than it.

The CDR3 regions of human TCRbeta chains were analyzed by immunosequencing. In the source study's methods: TCRs in the repertoires were matched against a reference library of SARS-CoV-2-specific TCRs that had been generated with the MIRA antigen-specificity platform. Breadth meant the fraction of unique TCRs that were SARS-CoV-2-associated, whereas depth meant the fraction of total T cells that were SARS-CoV-2-associated. Using the MIRA data, each spike-specific TCR was assigned both to the spike region to which the TCR was reactive and to a CD4 or CD8 class. Log10-transformed breadth and depth values were compared by one-way ANOVA with Sidak's multiple comparisons tests. Here the immuneACCESS table is served through TCRdb, limited to in-frame sequences with V and J called. Missing clones are a known gap in these copies; in checked studies unresolved V genes cover under half, and the rest lacks a known reason. Clonal size and the V and J genes are those of that table, whereas D and trimming came from the DNA. A total of 85,000 to 100,000 clones appear in this sample, more than 75% of them only once. 10% to 13% of the sample goes to the ten largest clones.

Sequences LNHDA (CDR1) and SQIVND (CDR2) are obtained from the germline V gene (reference sequence). V and J are trimmed by 5 bases and 7 bases, and the gene matches miss 5 bases of the junction. The CDR3 covers 15 residues, taking in both the cysteine and the phenylalanine. Of all the DNA, just the CDR3 is kept, 45 bases in frame from base 1. The time point label of this sample denotes: baseline before first vaccination. The vaccinee samples were drawn from two UK trials, COV001 and COV002, one of which was a single-blind randomized controlled phase 2/3 trial testing AZD1222 (ChAdOx1 nCoV-19) in healthy adults. For TCRbeta chain sequencing, PBMC samples were collected from trial participants at day 0 and at day 28 after the second dose.

The clonotype comes from an adult in good health. The sequenced sample was peripheral blood, obtained on day 0 of AZD1222 vaccination. This chain joins TRBV19 to TRBJ2-1; 13 nucleotides in the junction match TRBD2. The CDR3 loop reads CASSVGLAGVNEQFF. In nucleotide form, the sequence is TGTGCCAGTAGTGTCGGACTAGCGGGAGTAAATGAGCAGTTCTTC.